This TCR beta chain was recovered during a study of cytomegalovirus exposure and HLA in healthy donors. Overall study context: A data release that came early held roughly 80 million unique TCRs from HLA-typed donors.

As for the donors, each was a healthy bone marrow donor. 13 Jbeta primers and 60 Vbeta primers were used for the PCR. Measured with immunoSEQ multiplex PCR; TCRdb has only the in-frame clones, and not every one. The sample lists 150,000 to 200,000 clones, roughly 80% seen once, with roughly 1.5% in the top ten. Looked up from germline, CDR1 is MNHNS and CDR2 is SASEGT. This CDR3 is built from 12 residues. The ends were cut back, 4 bases at V and 8 bases at J, with 11 bases in the middle. Points from the study as a whole: Later analysis identified a missense DCLRE1C variant that was linked to TCR beta V- and J-gene trimming. It was assumed in the presence/absence analyses that sequencing depth was roughly uniform across donors.

On this clone: What it binds is unknown.

Material for sequencing was PBMCs. The source of this sequence is a woman between 25 and 40 years old in good health and CMV-seronegative. The rearrangement links TRBV6-1 to TRBJ1-1; D uncertain. This CDR3 reads CASSALRSEAFF. The CDR3 DNA follows: TGTGCCAGCAGTGCTCTAAGATCGGAAGCTTTCTTT.